This T cell receptor (beta chain) emerged from a study of T cell changes during pregnancy in multiple sclerosis. The germline V gene encodes CDR1 SGHRS and CDR2 YFSETQ. V was clipped by 7 bases and J by 5 bases; unmatched bases: 14. This CDR3 is 15 amino acids long. Profiled with immunoSEQ multiplex PCR; TCRdb holds only in-frame clones, not every one. The sample carries over 35,000 clones, about 85% recorded once. The clonotype was recovered from a female donor with multiple sclerosis, enrolled in a pregnancy study. V is TRBV5-1 and J is TRBJ1-1; 7 nucleotides match TRBD1. This sample comprised CD4+ T cells from peripheral blood mononuclear cells, obtained after pregnancy. CDR3 amino acids: CASVDTRGQGTEAFF. The CDR3 DNA follows: TGCGCCAGCGTCGATACTAGGGGGCAGGGAACTGAAGCTTTCTTT. The full variable domain, completed using reference TRBV5-1 and TRBJ1-1, is KAGVTQTPRYLIKTRGQQVTLSCSPISGHRSVSWYQQTPGQGLQFLFEYFSETQRNKGNFPGRFSGRQFSNSRSEMNVSTLELGDSALYLCASVDTRGQGTEAFFGQGTRLTVV.